This T cell receptor (beta chain) was sequenced in a study of T cell changes during pregnancy in multiple sclerosis. The CDR3 consists of 16 residues. Germline CDR1 reads MNHEY; CDR2 reads SMNVEV (reference sequence). V lost 4 bases to trimming and J lost 1 base; unmatched junction nucleotides: 8. Using immunoSEQ multiplex PCR, the repertoire was profiled, and TCRdb retains in-frame clones only, with some absent. The sample lists around 60,000 clones, 85% to 95% occurring once. Sequencing used CD8+ T cells from peripheral blood mononuclear cells, obtained in the third trimester of pregnancy. The chain couples TRBV27 to TRBJ2-7; 9 bases map to TRBD1. The TCR originated in a female donor with multiple sclerosis, enrolled in a pregnancy study. CDR3 in amino acids: CASSSWPGTGSYEQYF. In DNA form, the CDR3 reads TGTGCCAGCAGTTCATGGCCCGGGACAGGGTCCTACGAGCAGTACTTC.